These 13 T cell receptor beta chains were sequenced from one sample in a study of T cells in Graves' hyperthyroidism and ophthalmopathy. The CDR3 regions of TCR beta were amplified from RNA transcripts. An initial round of RT-PCR targeting the TCR CDR3 relied on the HTBI primer set. TCRdb recomputed calls from the multiplex PCR reads with MiXCR, one row per CDR3 protein. The profile covers approximately 710,000 distinct CDR3 sequences, with roughly 17% appearing a single time and around 16% taken by the ten largest. Source material: blood. The source is a man aged 50 to 59 with Graves' hyperthyroidism.

The chain joins TRBV4-2 to TRBJ1-6; 7 bases are shared with TRBD1. The trim removed 5 bases at V and 9 bases at J, leaving 10 bases unmatched. CDR3 length equals 15 residues. Per germline, CDR1 LGHNA and CDR2 YNFKEQ. The CDR3 nucleotides read TGTGCCAGCAGCGACGATGGAGGGGGCTTTTCACCCCTCCACTTT. This codes for CASSDDGGGFSPLHF.

This clonotype was recorded at least ten times. This chain connects TRBV7-9 to TRBJ2-1; 8 bases map to TRBD2. There are 16 residues in the CDR3. The ends lost 2 bases at V and 5 bases at J; junction bases unmatched: 8. Germline V gives CDR1 SEHNR, CDR2 FQNEAQ (reference sequence). As DNA, the CDR3 is TGTGCCAGCAGCTTACATTCCAAACTAGCGGACAATGAGCAGTTCTTC. It translates to CASSLHSKLADNEQFF.

This clonotype was recorded many times. J is TRBJ2-5 and V is TRBV18, with a possible D match to TRBD1 (5 bases). Germline V gene lookup returns CDR1 KGHSH and CDR2 LQKENI. Trimming stripped 0 bases from V and 5 bases from J, with 7 bases between. There are 13 residues in the CDR3. CDR3 sequence (DNA): TGTGCCAGCTCACCACCACCAGGGGAGACCCAGTACTTC. This codes for CASSPPPGETQYF.

This rearrangement joins TRBV4-1 to TRBJ2-5, with TRBD1 matching over 7 bases. Germline loops: CDR1 MGHRA, CDR2 YSYEKL. The CDR3 is made up of 14 amino acids. Germline trimming cut 1 base from V and 7 bases from J; bases unmatched to any gene: 6. CDR3 DNA: TGCGCCAGCAGCCAAGGAGACAGGGATCGGACCCAGTACTTC. It specifies CASSQGDRDRTQYF.

The rearrangement links TRBV18 to TRBJ2-1, with TRBD1 as a possible D gene (5 bases). This CDR3 comprises 11 residues. Trimming removed 8 bases at V and 7 bases at J, with 9 bases between. From germline, CDR1 is KGHSH and CDR2 LQKENI. CDR3 DNA sequence: TGTGCCAGCGTACAGGAAAATGAGCAGTTCTTC. Residues: CASVQENEQFF.

This clonotype has a handful of counts. This chain connects TRBV19 to TRBJ2-1; D unresolved. The CDR3 runs 15 residues. The germline CDR1 and CDR2 sequences are LNHDA and SQIVND (reference sequence). V shed 2 bases and J shed 3 bases, with 11 bases lying between them. The CDR3 here is CASSITATSYNEQFF. The CDR3 DNA reads as TGTGCCAGTAGTATAACAGCAACAAGCTACAATGAGCAGTTCTTC.

As concerns this clonotype: The CDR3 carries no conserved terminal phenylalanine or tryptophan, so it likely arises from a read error. The chain recombines TRBV5-1 with TRBJ2-1; TRBD2 matches at 9 bases. The CDR3 length is 16 residues. CDR1 is SGHRS, CDR2 YFSETQ, per germline. V was clipped by 1 base and J by 3 bases; unmatched bases: 5. CDR3 region: CASSLLAGSFYNEQFL. CDR3 coding DNA: TGCGCCAGCAGCTTGCTAGCGGGAAGCTTCTACAATGAGCAGTTCCTC.

This clonotype came up a few times. V usage is TRBV6-1 and J usage is TRBJ2-3, with 9 bases matching TRBD2. J lost 2 bases, V lost 9 bases, and 15 bases had no gene match. This CDR3 has 17 amino acids. From germline, CDR1 is MNHNS and CDR2 SASEGT. This CDR3 reads CASWGVREGRNTDTQYF. Written as DNA, the CDR3 is TGTGCCAGTTGGGGGGTGCGGGAGGGCCGTAACACAGATACGCAGTATTTT.

This clonotype was observed a few times. The conserved phenylalanine or tryptophan is not found at the CDR3 terminus, so this likely reflects a read error. The chain has TRBV7-2 and TRBJ2-5, with D tentatively TRBD1 or TRBD2 (5 bases each). Germline CDR1 reads SGHTA; CDR2 reads FQGNSA. V was cut by 1 base and J by 7 bases, with 19 bases left in between. CDR3 length: 16 amino acids. CDR3 residues: CASSLGPGTSEGTQYL. The CDR3 DNA sequence: TGTGCCAGCAGCTTAGGGCCCGGGACCTCCGAGGGGACCCAGTACCTC.

The rearrangement uses TRBV28 and TRBJ1-5; no firm D call. Trimming removed 6 bases from V and 5 bases from J, with 8 bases in between. CDR1 is MDHEN, CDR2 SYDVKM, per germline. The CDR3 runs to 12 residues. DNA of the CDR3: TGTGCCAGCAGACAGATTCATCAGCCCCAGCATTTT. It encodes CASRQIHQPQHF.

This clonotype was recorded at least ten times. The chain is built from TRBV11-3 and TRBJ2-2; D gene unclear. The CDR3 is made up of 16 amino acids. Germline V gives CDR1 SGHNT, CDR2 YENEEA. The germline V and J ends were trimmed by 4 bases and 6 bases, with 18 bases remaining between them. CDR3: CASSSRTELLAGELFF. The CDR3 region has the DNA TGTGCCAGCAGCTCCAGGACCGAGTTGTTGGCCGGGGAGCTGTTTTTT. The full variable domain, with the rest looked up from reference TRBV11-3 and TRBJ2-2, is EAGVVQSPRYKIIEKKQPVAFWCNPISGHNTLYWYLQNLGQGPELLIRYENEEAVDDSQLPKDRFSAERLKGVDSTLKIQPAELGDSAVYLCASSSRTELLAGELFFGEGSRLTVL.

This clonotype was seen a handful of times. The gene calls are TRBV11-3 and TRBJ2-1, with 8 positions matching TRBD2. The V segment lost 5 bases and the J segment 9 bases; nucleotides outside the gene matches: 18. Per germline, CDR1 SGHNT and CDR2 YENEEA. This CDR3 contains 17 residues. CDR3 sequence reads: CASSPTFKSGSSVEQFF. The CDR3 bases are TGTGCCAGCAGCCCTACATTTAAAAGCGGGAGTAGCGTTGAGCAGTTCTTC.

CDR3 residues: CASHRVAGANVLTF. CDR3 bases: TGTGCCAGTCACAGGGTGGCCGGGGCCAACGTCCTGACTTTC. The genes are TRBV18 and TRBJ2-6; tentatively, D is TRBD1 (6 bases). CDR1 and CDR2 (germline): KGHSH, LQKENI. V lost 9 bases to trimming and J lost 4 bases, with 13 bases between them. The length of the CDR3 is 14 residues.